The entry below gives a single TCR beta chain sequence along with its context. Antigen unknown. Germline V lookup: CDR1 ENHRY, CDR2 SYGVKD. This CDR3 is built from 15 residues. V shed 2 bases, J shed 0 bases, and the junction held 3 bases outside the gene matches. This specimen comes from a study of blood T cells in healthy people across ages. Study-wide findings and caveats: The study found TCR beta diversity correlated strongly with naive T cell percentage.

Primed by a sample-barcoded 5' primer and a J-beta primer mix, a second PCR proceeded for 7 to 11 cycles. From each sample, at least 2.5 million paired-end reads containing CDR3 were obtained. TCRdb itself ran the 5' RACE reads through MiXCR, one entry per CDR3 protein. The sample contains hundreds of thousands of distinct CDR3 sequences, around a quarter of which appear only once. Separately, the same data were catalogued under a study of T cells of mothers and their children. That work states: Related and unrelated pairs show TCR recombination output that thymic selection shapes similarly. Related mother-child pairs showed slightly higher but non-significant overlap than unrelated pairs.

The receptor was isolated from a boy aged 5-17 years in good health. The chain links TRBV10-3 to TRBJ2-5, with 7 bases fitting TRBD2. The specimen was blood. The CDR3 loop is CAISEVGGYQETQYF. The CDR3 DNA sequence: TGTGCCATCAGTGAGGTCGGGGGGTACCAAGAGACCCAGTACTTC.